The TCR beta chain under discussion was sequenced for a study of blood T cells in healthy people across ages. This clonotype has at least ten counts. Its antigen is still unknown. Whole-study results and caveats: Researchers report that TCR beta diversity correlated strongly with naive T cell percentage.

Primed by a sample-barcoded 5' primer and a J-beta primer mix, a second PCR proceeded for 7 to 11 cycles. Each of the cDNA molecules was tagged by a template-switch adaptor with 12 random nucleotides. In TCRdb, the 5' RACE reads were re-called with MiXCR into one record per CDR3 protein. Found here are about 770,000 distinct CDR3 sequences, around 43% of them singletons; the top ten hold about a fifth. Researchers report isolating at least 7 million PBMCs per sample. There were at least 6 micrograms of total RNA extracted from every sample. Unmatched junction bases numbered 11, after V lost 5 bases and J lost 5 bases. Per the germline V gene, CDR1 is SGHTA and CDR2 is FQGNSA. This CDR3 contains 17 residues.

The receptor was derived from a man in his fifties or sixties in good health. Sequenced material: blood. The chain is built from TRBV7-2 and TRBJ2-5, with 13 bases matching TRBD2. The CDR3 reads CASSPPWGTSGVETQYF. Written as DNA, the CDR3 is TGTGCCAGCAGCCCTCCCTGGGGGACTAGCGGGGTTGAGACCCAGTACTTC.